This TCR beta chain was profiled in a study of identical twins. Each CDR3 protein gets one entry after TCRdb re-called the 5' RACE reads with MiXCR. The sample yields about 330,000 distinct CDR3 sequences, about 12% seen once. This clonotype was observed a handful of times. The V and J ends lost 6 bases and 1 base respectively, with 18 bases between them. CDR1 and CDR2 from the germline V gene are MDHEN and SYDVKM. This CDR3 contains 16 residues. These data also featured in a second study, about yellow fever vaccine responses in identical twins. That study adds: Twins' vaccine T cell responses were reported to seem partly convergent and partly personalized.

The specimen was CD8+ T cells sorted from blood. The chain combines TRBV28 with TRBJ2-5, with D perhaps being TRBD1 or TRBD2 (5 bases each). The receptor was derived from a woman between 18 and 29 years old in good health. This chain's CDR3 is CASSYFAGAGQETQYF. In nucleotides, the CDR3 is TGTGCCAGCAGCTACTTCGCCGGGGCAGGCCAAGAGACCCAGTACTTC.